These 21 T cell receptor beta chains were all obtained from the same sample, sequenced in a study of shared clonotypes between healthy human individuals. Method: immunoSEQ multiplex PCR; TCRdb's copy keeps in-frame clones and lacks some. In the table there are about 690,000 clones, about nine tenths of which are singletons. Material for sequencing was memory CD8+ T cells from PBMCs. Subset of the sample: CD45RO+ cells pooled with CCR7-negative TemRA cells. Receptors originate from a man between 18 and 35 years old in good health. Some clones in this sample may be carry-over from other donors' samples.

This rearrangement joins TRBV7-2 to TRBJ2-3; 8 bases are shared with TRBD2. V gave up 3 bases and J gave up 4 bases; unmatched junction bases: 9. CDR3 length: 16 residues. CDR1 and CDR2 (germline): SGHTA, FQGNSA. The CDR3 sequence is CASSFYLGLVADTQYF. The CDR3 bases are TGTGCCAGCAGCTTCTACCTGGGACTAGTCGCAGATACGCAGTATTTT. The entire variable domain, with the rest obtained from reference TRBV7-2 and TRBJ2-3, is as follows: GAGVSQSPSNKVTEKGKDVELRCDPISGHTALYWYRQSLGQGLEFLIYFQGNSAPDKSGLPSDRFSAERTGGSVSTLTIQRTQQEDSAVYLCASSFYLGLVADTQYFGPGTRLTVL.

This clone has more than one count but fewer than ten. The J gene is TRBJ1-1, the V gene TRBV30; D gene ambiguous. The CDR3 totals 13 residues. Trimming removed 0 bases from V and 7 bases from J, with 12 bases in between. Per germline, CDR1 GTSNPN and CDR2 SVGIG (reference sequence). CDR3 residues: CAWSVEDDVEAFF. CDR3 nucleotides: TGTGCCTGGAGTGTAGAGGACGACGTTGAAGCTTTCTTT. Variable domain in full (rest from reference TRBV30 and TRBJ1-1): SQTIHQWPATLVQPVGSPLSLECTVEGTSNPNLYWYRQAAGRGLQLLFYSVGIGQISSEVPQNLSASRPQDRQFILSSKKLLLSDSGFYLCAWSVEDDVEAFFGQGTRLTVV.

J is TRBJ2-1 and V is TRBV5-1; possible D gene TRBD1, 5 bases. V lost 0 bases and J lost 6, with 13 bases in between. The CDR3 sequence is 15 residues long. Germline-derived CDR1 and CDR2 are SGHRS and YFSETQ. CDR3 coding DNA: TGCGCCAGCAGCTTGGAAGGGGTCCTTAGCAATGAGCAGTTCTTC. Translation: CASSLEGVLSNEQFF.

The chain recombines TRBV6-1 with TRBJ1-2; weak D call: TRBD1 (5 bases). The CDR3 totals 20 residues. Germline V CDR1 and CDR2: MNHNS, SASEGT. V lost 0 bases and J 6 bases, leaving 29 bases between the germline ends. The CDR3 loop reads CASSEAWFRFGRSGSHGYTF. CDR3 DNA: TGTGCCAGCAGTGAAGCGTGGTTTAGATTTGGGCGTTCAGGGTCCCATGGCTACACCTTC.

This sequence joins TRBV10-3 and TRBJ1-1; no firm D call. Trimming left V 4 bases short and J 1 base short, with 10 bases between. The CDR3 contains 14 residues. Per germline, CDR1 ENHRY and CDR2 SYGVKD. CDR3 sequence (DNA): TGTGCCATCAGTGCGTGGCAGTCGAACACTGAAGCTTTCTTT. Its translation is CAISAWQSNTEAFF.

V usage is TRBV19 and J usage is TRBJ1-1; no clear D. Germline CDR1 is LNHDA and CDR2 is SQIVND (reference sequence). There are 14 residues in the CDR3. V was clipped by 3 bases and J by 1 base, with 9 bases between them. The CDR3, as DNA: TGTGCCAGTAGTATCGGACGGGCGAACACTGAAGCTTTCTTT. It codes for CASSIGRANTEAFF.

The genes are TRBV27 and TRBJ2-7; D is unresolved. Per germline, CDR1 MNHEY and CDR2 SMNVEV (reference sequence). Trimming shortened V by 0 bases and J by 3 bases, and 6 bases separated the two germline ends. CDR3 length: 13 residues. This chain's CDR3 is CASSLSAYYEQYF. CDR3 in DNA: TGTGCCAGCAGTTTATCAGCGTACTACGAGCAGTACTTC.

The chain carries TRBV7-2 and TRBJ2-7, with D possibly being TRBD1 (5 bases). Germline lookup yields CDR1 SGHTA and CDR2 FQGNSA. The CDR3 contains 13 residues. Trimming took off 4 bases at V and 2 bases at J, with 9 bases between the two ends. The CDR3 loop reads CASSSRDPYEQYF. CDR3 DNA: TGTGCCAGCAGCTCCAGGGATCCCTACGAGCAGTACTTC.

The rearrangement links TRBV13 to TRBJ1-2; possibly TRBD1 for D (6 bases). The germline V gene encodes CDR1 PRHDT and CDR2 FYEKMQ (reference sequence). V dropped 0 bases and J dropped 4 bases, with 9 bases sitting between them. The CDR3 is 14 residues long. The CDR3 protein is CASSLGRGAYGYTF. CDR3 in DNA: TGTGCCAGCAGCTTAGGCCGGGGGGCCTATGGCTACACCTTC. Full variable domain (remainder filled in from reference TRBV13 and TRBJ1-2): AAGVIQSPRHLIKEKRETATLKCYPIPRHDTVYWYQQGPGQDPQFLISFYEKMQSDKGSIPDRFSAQQFSDYHSELNMSSLELGDSALYFCASSLGRGAYGYTFGSGTRLTVV.

The rearrangement joins TRBV19 to TRBJ2-3; D is unclear. The V gene lost 1 base and the J gene lost 1 base, with 9 bases spanning the gap. This CDR3 comprises 15 residues. The germline V gene has CDR1 LNHDA and CDR2 SQIVND (reference sequence). The CDR3 DNA is TGTGCCAGTAGTATAGTTATCATAGGCACAGATACGCAGTATTTT. This encodes CASSIVIIGTDTQYF.

The genes are TRBV9 and TRBJ2-5; D call uncertain. Germline V gene sequence: CDR1 SGDLS, CDR2 YYNGEE. V was cut by 4 bases and J by 5 bases, with 15 bases left in between. This CDR3 has 14 residues. In nucleotides, the CDR3 is TGTGCCAGCAGCCCTTGGACGGTGGAGGAGACCCAGTACTTC. Its protein product is CASSPWTVEETQYF.

This chain connects TRBV28 to TRBJ2-5; no reliable D call. The germline gives CDR1 MDHEN, CDR2 SYDVKM. The CDR3 has 18 amino acids. V was cut by 2 bases and J by 1 base, with 20 bases left in between. The CDR3 DNA is TGTGCCAGCAGTTTAGCTTCTGGGTTTTGGGGAATCCAAGAGACCCAGTACTTC. Translation gives CASSLASGFWGIQETQYF.

This chain uses TRBV4-3 with TRBJ2-7, with TRBD2 matching over 8 bases. Germline CDR1 reads LGHNA; CDR2 reads YSLEER. Trimming took 1 base from V and 3 from J; bases not matched to a gene: 8. The CDR3 extends over 16 amino acids. The CDR3 loop is CASSQGVAGRIYEQYF. CDR3 coding DNA: TGCGCCAGCAGCCAAGGAGTAGCGGGAAGGATCTACGAGCAGTACTTC.

The CDR3 DNA reads as TGTGCCAGCACCCTAGAGACCCAGTACTTC. This encodes CASTLETQYF. The V call is TRBV27, the J call TRBJ2-5, with no clear D. V dropped 7 bases and J dropped 4 bases, with 4 bases sitting between them. In germline, CDR1 is MNHEY, CDR2 SMNVEV (reference sequence). The CDR3 is 10 amino acids.

As regards this clone: This sample includes further DNA sequences coding for the same CDR3. The CDR3 is CASSYRGLNTEAFF. The DNA of the CDR3 is TGTGCCAGCAGTTACCGGGGGCTCAACACTGAAGCTTTCTTT. The chain combines TRBV6-5 with TRBJ1-1, with a weak D call TRBD1 (6 bases). The germline V gene has CDR1 MNHEY and CDR2 SVGAGI. This CDR3 spans 14 amino acids. The V end lost 2 bases, the J end lost 2 bases, and 9 bases lay between the germline ends.

The gene calls are TRBV28 and TRBJ1-2; 9 bases align to TRBD1. Germline V CDR1 and CDR2: MDHEN, SYDVKM. This CDR3 contains 14 residues. Germline trimming cut 6 bases from V and 6 bases from J; bases unmatched to any gene: 8. CDR3 sequence reads: CASRGTGMGDGYTF. Here the CDR3 DNA reads TGTGCCAGCAGGGGGACAGGGATGGGTGATGGCTACACCTTC.

This rearrangement joins TRBV6-6 to TRBJ2-7; 7 positions agree with TRBD1. The V gene end was trimmed by 2 bases and the J gene end by 2 bases; junction bases not matched to a gene: 6. This CDR3 is 15 amino acids long. Looked up from germline, CDR1 is MNHNY and CDR2 is SVGAGI (reference sequence). The CDR3 reads CASSYKGTVTYEQYF. Here the CDR3 DNA reads TGTGCCAGCAGTTACAAGGGGACAGTAACCTACGAGCAGTACTTC.

The gene calls are TRBV5-1 and TRBJ2-7; D not resolved. Germline assignment: CDR1 SGHRS and CDR2 YFSETQ. V shed 0 bases and J shed 5 bases, with 21 bases lying between them. This CDR3 is built from 17 residues. Here the CDR3 DNA reads TGCGCCAGCAGCTTGGGGACCGGGTCTCCGGCCCAAAACGAGCAGTACTTC. As protein: CASSLGTGSPAQNEQYF.

This clone was counted only a few times. The rearrangement joins TRBV30 to TRBJ1-1, with D unclear. The germline V and J ends were trimmed by 2 bases and 6 bases, with 16 bases remaining between them. Germline V CDR1 and CDR2: GTSNPN, SVGIG (reference sequence). The CDR3 has 14 amino acids. The CDR3 region is CAWSFTTTAAEAFF. The CDR3 coding sequence is TGTGCCTGGAGTTTTACAACCACCGCCGCTGAAGCTTTCTTT.

This clone was observed a single time. The rearrangement uses TRBV2 and TRBJ2-3; the match to TRBD1 covers 7 bases. Trimming at V came to 1 base and at J to 4 bases, leaving 5 bases not matched to a gene. CDR3 length: 15 amino acids. Germline V gene sequence: CDR1 SNHLY, CDR2 FYNNEI. In DNA, the CDR3 is TGTGCCAGCAGTGAAGTGAGGGGGCGCGCAGATACGCAGTATTTT. It is translated as CASSEVRGRADTQYF.

As to this clone: Sequence at one end of the junction differs from germline and may be a read error. The identical CDR3 is also encoded by other nucleotide sequences in the sample. The rearrangement uses TRBV29-1 and TRBJ2-7; TRBD1 matches 10 bases. This CDR3 is built from 13 residues. Germline loops: CDR1 SQVTM, CDR2 ANQGSEA. This CDR3 is CSVEGQGAYEQYF. DNA of the CDR3: TGCAGCGTCGAAGGACAGGGGGCCTACGAGCAGTACTTC.